The 26 T cell receptor beta chains below were found in one sample sequenced in a study of human T cells and chemical hapten exposure. Time point given: patch test 3, about 24 weeks after DPC sensitization. Described treatment: therapeutic diphenylcyclopropenone sensitization with weekly scalp DPC. MiXCR, applied by TCRdb to the RACE reads, yields one record per CDR3 protein. The table has about 190,000 distinct CDR3 sequences, approximately 24% seen once; the top ten hold 2.5%. The sequenced sample was whole blood, obtained in connection with sensitization to the hapten diphenylcyclopropenone (DPC). The receptors come from a woman aged 40 to 55 with alopecia areata. Some clones in this sample may be carry-over from other donors' samples.

CDR3 DNA sequence: TGTGCCAGCACCAAACGACAAGGGAATAATTCACCCCTCCACTTT. Residues: CASTKRQGNNSPLHF. This chain joins TRBV6-5 and TRBJ1-6; D is ambiguous. Germline V CDR1 and CDR2: MNHEY, SVGAGI. V was clipped by 7 bases and J by 5 bases, with 15 bases between them. This CDR3 is 15 amino acids long.

The chain combines TRBV7-3 with TRBJ2-7; D ambiguous. This CDR3 spans 14 amino acids. Trimming cost V 5 bases and J 3 bases, with 14 bases left between them. Germline CDR1 SGHTA, CDR2 FQGTGA. As DNA, the CDR3 is TGTGCCAGCAGCCCAACATCGAGCCACTACGAGCAGTACTTC. Encoded protein: CASSPTSSHYEQYF.

As DNA, the CDR3 is TGTGCCAGCAGTTGGGGTCAGGGGGCTCGCTACACCTTC. This gives the protein CASSWGQGARYTF. V and J are TRBV6-5 and TRBJ1-2; the match to TRBD1 covers 8 bases. Unmatched junction bases numbered 7, after V lost 4 bases and J lost 9 bases. CDR3 length equals 13 residues. Germline V gene lookup returns CDR1 MNHEY and CDR2 SVGAGI.

The genes are TRBV2 and TRBJ2-7; tentative D call: TRBD2 (6 bases). The CDR3 has 15 residues. In germline, CDR1 is SNHLY, CDR2 FYNNEI. Trimming removed 6 bases from V and 4 bases from J, with 19 bases in between. CDR3 amino acids: CASRREGASGYEQYF. CDR3 sequence (DNA): TGTGCCAGCAGGCGGGAAGGGGCGTCTGGTTACGAGCAGTACTTC. Full variable domain (missing parts from reference TRBV2 and TRBJ2-7): EPEVTQTPSHQVTQMGQEVILRCVPISNHLYFYWYRQILGQKVEFLVSFYNNEISEKSEIFDDQFSVERPDGSNFTLKIRSTKLEDSAMYFCASRREGASGYEQYFGPGTRLTVT.

This rearrangement joins TRBV6-2 or TRBV6-3 to TRBJ1-6; 10 bases fit TRBD1. Germline CDR1 and CDR2: MNHEY and SVGEGT. V was clipped by 5 bases and J by 6 bases; unmatched bases: 7. This CDR3 comprises 16 residues. The CDR3, as DNA: TGTGCCAGCAGTCCGGGACAGGGGTTTGGTAATTCACCCCTCCACTTT. It yields the protein CASSPGQGFGNSPLHF.

The CDR3 region has the DNA TGTGCCAGCATCTCCGGGACAGGGGGTTCACCCCTCCACTTT. This sequence encodes CASISGTGGSPLHF. This chain uses TRBV2 with TRBJ1-6; 11 bases agree with TRBD1. In germline, CDR1 is SNHLY, CDR2 FYNNEI. Trimming took 7 bases from V and 9 from J; bases not matched to a gene: 5. The CDR3 is 14 residues long. Together with reference TRBV2 and TRBJ1-6, the CDR3 gives the full variable domain: EPEVTQTPSHQVTQMGQEVILRCVPISNHLYFYWYRQILGQKVEFLVSFYNNEISEKSEIFDDQFSVERPDGSNFTLKIRSTKLEDSAMYFCASISGTGGSPLHFGNGTRLTVT.

This chain links TRBV20-1 with TRBJ1-4; the D is unclear. The germline V and J ends were trimmed by 6 bases and 4 bases, with 6 bases remaining between them. The CDR3 sequence is 11 residues long. CDR1 and CDR2 from the germline V gene are DFQATT and SNEGSKA (reference sequence). CDR3 sequence (DNA): TGCAGTGCCGACGGTAATGAAAAACTGTTTTTT. The encoded protein is CSADGNEKLFF.

In its sample, this clonotype was seen once. The V and J genes are TRBV7-9 and TRBJ2-5; 8 bases align to TRBD1. V trimming: 3 bases; J trimming: 1 base; junction bases outside the gene matches: 4. Germline V gives CDR1 SEHNR, CDR2 FQNEAQ (reference sequence). The CDR3 extends over 15 amino acids. CDR3 residues: CASSFPTGVQETQYF. The CDR3 coding sequence is TGTGCCAGCAGCTTCCCGACAGGGGTCCAAGAGACCCAGTACTTC.

J is TRBJ2-5 and V is TRBV28, with D possibly matching TRBD1 (5 bases). V lost 8 bases to trimming and J lost 2 bases, with 12 bases between them. Per the germline V gene, CDR1 is MDHEN and CDR2 is SYDVKM. The CDR3 consists of 13 residues. The CDR3 reads CASLDRNQETQYF. The CDR3 region has the DNA TGTGCCAGCCTCGACAGAAATCAAGAGACCCAGTACTTC.

The chain links TRBV28 to TRBJ2-3; 8 bases line up with TRBD1. Trimming took 10 bases from V and 10 from J; bases not matched to a gene: 10. Germline V gene lookup returns CDR1 MDHEN and CDR2 SYDVKM. CDR3 length: 12 residues. This CDR3 reads CATSKPGQAQYF. In DNA form, the CDR3 reads TGTGCCACCTCGAAGCCGGGACAGGCGCAGTATTTT.

This rearrangement joins TRBV27 to TRBJ1-1; D might be TRBD1 (6 bases). The germline V gene has CDR1 MNHEY and CDR2 SMNVEV (reference sequence). V was shortened by 5 bases and J by 0 bases, with 13 bases between the two germline ends. The CDR3 runs 15 residues. DNA for the CDR3: TGTGCCAGCAGTCCTACGGGGGCGATGAACACTGAAGCTTTCTTT. Protein sequence: CASSPTGAMNTEAFF.

This clonotype was observed a few times. The chain has TRBV4-3 and TRBJ2-1, with unresolved D. Trimming pared 0 bases from V and 0 bases from J, leaving 12 bases between. This CDR3 contains 17 residues. Looked up from germline, CDR1 is LGHNA and CDR2 is YSLEER. CDR3 in DNA: TGCGCCAGCAGCCAAGATGGGCGCCTCAGCTCCTACAATGAGCAGTTCTTC. Encoded protein: CASSQDGRLSSYNEQFF.

This clonotype was observed at least ten times. For the CDR3, the DNA is TGTGCCAGCAGTGACTCGACAGGGAACACCGGGGAGCTGTTTTTT. Its protein product is CASSDSTGNTGELFF. The chain employs TRBV6-4 and TRBJ2-2; a weak D match, TRBD1 (6 bases). Germline V CDR1 and CDR2: MRHNA, SNTAGT. Trimming took 0 bases from V and 1 from J, leaving 6 bases between them. This CDR3 region has 15 residues.

This clonotype came up a few times. The chain combines TRBV18 with TRBJ2-7, with D possibly being TRBD2 (6 bases). Trimming stripped 4 bases from V and 0 bases from J, with 16 bases between. The CDR3 is 16 residues long. The germline V gene has CDR1 KGHSH and CDR2 LQKENI. The CDR3 reads CASSLSPGTGSYEQYF. The CDR3 bases are TGTGCCAGCTCACTATCGCCCGGGACTGGCTCCTACGAGCAGTACTTC.

The chain recombines TRBV4-3 with TRBJ1-2; no firm D call. V dropped 0 bases and J dropped 6 bases, with 17 bases sitting between them. The germline gives CDR1 LGHNA, CDR2 YSLEER. This CDR3 spans 16 amino acids. The CDR3 nucleotides read TGCGCCAGCAGCCAAGATATTAACGGTCCAGCCGATGGCTACACCTTC. As protein: CASSQDINGPADGYTF.

V is TRBV4-3 and J is TRBJ2-1; TRBD2 matches at 12 bases. The V and J ends lost 5 bases and 6 bases, in that order; junction bases with no gene match: 8. From germline, CDR1 is LGHNA and CDR2 YSLEER. There are 16 residues in the CDR3. The CDR3 sequence is CASSSRGLAGSNEQFF. CDR3 bases: TGCGCCAGCAGCTCCAGAGGACTAGCGGGATCCAATGAGCAGTTCTTC.

V gene TRBV29-1 combines with J gene TRBJ2-7; 11 bases align to TRBD1. J gave up 4 bases and V 7 bases, and 3 bases lay outside the gene matches. There are 12 residues in the CDR3. Germline CDR1 reads SQVTM; CDR2 reads ANQGSEA. The CDR3 loop reads CSGGQGAYEQYF. The CDR3 DNA reads TGCAGCGGAGGACAGGGGGCATACGAGCAGTACTTC.

The CDR3 spells CATSDFSLGTGINEQFF. DNA for the CDR3: TGTGCCACCAGTGATTTTTCTCTCGGGACAGGGATCAATGAGCAGTTCTTC. The rearrangement links TRBV24-1 to TRBJ2-1; 9 positions agree with TRBD1. Trimming removed 1 base from V and 6 bases from J; junction bases left unmatched: 9. Germline V lookup: CDR1 KGHDR, CDR2 SFDVKD. There are 17 residues in the CDR3.

This clonotype was seen a few times. CDR3 amino acids: CASNQGPIQETQYF. CDR3 DNA: TGTGCCAGCAACCAGGGACCCATACAAGAGACCCAGTACTTC. The chain uses TRBV7-8 and TRBJ2-5; tentatively, D is TRBD1 or TRBD2 (5 bases each). Germline values: CDR1 SGHVS, CDR2 FQNEAQ. Trimming cost V 7 bases and J 2 bases, with 14 bases left between them. The CDR3 has 14 residues.

The sample holds a few counts of this clonotype. The V gene is TRBV10-3, the J gene TRBJ1-2; 9 bases map to TRBD1. The germline gives CDR1 ENHRY, CDR2 SYGVKD. The CDR3 has 13 amino acids. J gave up 4 bases and V 5 bases, and 2 bases lay outside the gene matches. The CDR3 DNA reads as TGTGCCATCAGTACAGGGGGCTTCTATGGCTACACCTTC. Its protein is CAISTGGFYGYTF.

This chain connects TRBV6-5 to TRBJ2-2; weak D call: TRBD2 (7 bases). Germline CDR1 is MNHEY and CDR2 is SVGAGI. The CDR3 length is 19 residues. Between the trimmed V and J ends, which lost 2 bases and 5 bases, there was a span of 24 bases. CDR3 nucleotide sequence: TGTGCCAGCAGTTACCAACGCCCAGGGGCAGGGGAGGGAACCGGGGAGCTGTTTTTT. Translated: CASSYQRPGAGEGTGELFF.

V gene TRBV24-1 combines with J gene TRBJ1-1; D remains ambiguous. Germline V lookup: CDR1 KGHDR, CDR2 SFDVKD. The V end was cut by 1 base, the J end by 1 base, with 3 bases between. The CDR3 is 13 residues long. The CDR3 reads CATSDFANTEAFF. CDR3 bases: TGTGCCACCAGTGATTTCGCGAACACTGAAGCTTTCTTT.

The V call is TRBV7-2, the J call TRBJ2-1; D gene ambiguous. The V end was cut by 1 base, the J end by 2 bases, with 9 bases between. Germline lookup yields CDR1 SGHTA and CDR2 FQGNSA. The CDR3 sequence is 15 residues long. This chain's CDR3 is CASSLGVTTYNEQFF. Here the CDR3 DNA reads TGTGCCAGCAGCTTAGGTGTCACCACCTACAATGAGCAGTTCTTC.

This clonotype came up a few times. This chain connects TRBV29-1 to TRBJ2-1; 9 positions agree with TRBD2. Unmatched junction bases numbered 4, after V lost 3 bases and J lost 7 bases. The CDR3 runs 13 residues. CDR1 and CDR2 (germline): SQVTM, ANQGSEA. The CDR3 nucleotides are TGCAGCGTTGACCCTAGCGGGATTAATGAGCAGTTCTTC. Protein product: CSVDPSGINEQFF.

This clonotype appeared a few times. J is TRBJ2-5 and V is TRBV5-1; possibly TRBD2 for D (7 bases). This CDR3 has 14 residues. V shed 7 bases and J shed 10 bases, with 23 bases lying between them. CDR1 SGHRS and CDR2 YFSETQ come from the germline V gene. The CDR3 DNA reads TGCGCCAGCTTCGAGGGAGGGCCAGGGGAACTCCAGTACTTC. It codes for CASFEGGPGELQYF.

This clonotype was seen only a few times. The chain combines TRBV7-9 with TRBJ2-3; D may be TRBD1 (6 bases). The CDR3 has 16 residues. V lost 3 bases and J lost 4, with 17 bases in between. Per germline, CDR1 SEHNR and CDR2 FQNEAQ (reference sequence). CDR3 residues: CASSLRDTRSADTQYF. CDR3 coding DNA: TGTGCCAGCAGCTTGAGGGACACTAGGTCCGCAGATACGCAGTATTTT.